This paragraph reports one T cell receptor beta chain. No antigen is known for it. No much larger clonotype is one base removed from it; base qualities were not supplied. The library was prepared using the immunoSEQ multiplex PCR assay. TCRdb provides this immuneACCESS table in a form limited to in-frame rearrangements. Some clones are lacking; in checked studies, under half of them reflect an unresolved V gene, and why the rest are absent is not known. The sample data list 32,000 or so clones, and roughly 87% of these were observed just once. The top ten clones comprise nearly 2.5% of the sample. The source of the sample is a study of preoperative IRX-2 immunotherapy in early breast cancer (dated by TCRdb to the late 2010s). Taken with the paper, the label for treatment or condition translates to: preoperative locoregional IRX-2 cytokine immunotherapy. The samples were obtained from a phase Ib study that tested preoperative, locoregional IRX-2 cytokine immunotherapy designed to prime immune responses. Donors were patients with early-stage breast cancer who received IRX-2 before surgery.

The germline V gene gives CDR1 as MDHEN and CDR2 as SYDVKM. The CDR3 spans 12 residues, from the cysteine through the phenylalanine. Only the CDR3 DNA stays, 36 bases, in frame from base 1. Relative to germline, V is 6 bases shorter and J is 2 bases shorter, with 7 bases between their ends. The TCR comes from a human donor with breast cancer. The specimen was lymph node tissue, collected from a patient treated with IRX-2 immunotherapy. This receptor chain uses TRBV28 and TRBJ1-2; TRBD1 might be the D gene, on 5 matching bases. The sequenced DNA is TGTGCCAGCAGAAGGGGAAACTATGGCTACACCTTC. The translation is CASRRGNYGYTF.